The 20 T cell receptor beta chains below were found in one sample sequenced in a study of technical replicates of blood from a handful of donors. Produced via immunoSEQ multiplex PCR; TCRdb's table is partial and in-frame only. The repertoire has 70,000 to 85,000 clones, 92% of them found once; the top ten carry roughly 0.28%. The sequenced sample was T cells isolated from PBMCs. These receptors came from a human donor in good health.

This clone is classed as medium-sized (0.01 to 0.1%). This chain links TRBV5-4 with TRBJ2-7; 10 bases line up with TRBD2. The CDR3 has 15 amino acids. The germline V gene encodes CDR1 SGHNT and CDR2 YYREEE (reference sequence). V was pared by 0 bases and J by 2 bases, with 2 bases of the junction left unmatched. Here the CDR3 DNA reads TGTGCCAGCAGCTTGGGAAGCGGGGGGGCCTACGAGCAGTACTTC. Amino acids: CASSLGSGGAYEQYF. The full variable domain, rest sourced from reference TRBV5-4 and TRBJ2-7, is ETGVTQSPTHLIKTRGQQVTLRCSSQSGHNTVSWYQQALGQGPQFIFQYYREEENGRGNFPPRFSGLQFPNYSSELNVNALELDDSALYLCASSLGSGGAYEQYFGPGTRLTVT.

The J gene is TRBJ2-3, the V gene TRBV9; the D gene is possibly TRBD2 (6 bases). Germline V gives CDR1 SGDLS, CDR2 YYNGEE. The CDR3 is 14 amino acids. The V end was cut by 0 bases, the J end by 5 bases, with 10 bases between. DNA of the CDR3: TGTGCCAGCAGCGTAGCCATCGGGGGAGATACGCAGTATTTT. Its protein product is CASSVAIGGDTQYF.

This clone was seen a single time. The rearrangement uses TRBV6-4 and TRBJ2-2; 11 nucleotides align to TRBD1. CDR3 length: 19 amino acids. Trimming at V came to 7 bases and at J to 0 bases, leaving 13 bases not matched to a gene. Germline V gene sequence: CDR1 MRHNA, CDR2 SNTAGT. Here the CDR3 DNA reads TGTGCCAGCACCGGCCGGGACAGGGGGATGTTCGCGAACACCGGGGAGCTGTTTTTT. Its protein product is CASTGRDRGMFANTGELFF.

This rearrangement joins TRBV29-1 to TRBJ2-7, with D tentatively TRBD2 (5 bases). The CDR3 spans 14 residues. Trimming pared 5 bases from V and 3 bases from J, leaving 17 bases between. Germline V gene sequence: CDR1 SQVTM, CDR2 ANQGSEA. CDR3 nucleotides: TGCAGCGTTAGGACTGTCACCAACAACTACGAGCAGTACTTC. Translation gives CSVRTVTNNYEQYF.

The CDR3 nucleotides read TGTGCCAGCAGTCTAACGACAGGGGTTTTGGACGAGCAGTACTTC. Encoded protein: CASSLTTGVLDEQYF. The rearrangement joins TRBV28 to TRBJ2-7, with 8 bases lining up with TRBD1. J was trimmed by 5 bases and V by 5 bases; bases with no gene match: 11. The CDR3 extends over 15 amino acids. CDR1 MDHEN and CDR2 SYDVKM come from the germline V gene. Together with reference TRBV28 and TRBJ2-7, the CDR3 gives the full variable domain: DVKVTQSSRYLVKRTGEKVFLECVQDMDHENMFWYRQDPGLGLRLIYFSYDVKMKEKGDIPEGYSVSREKKERFSLILESASTNQTSMYLCASSLTTGVLDEQYFGPGTRLTVT.

This clone has a single count. The rearrangement joins TRBV28 to TRBJ2-1, with TRBD2 identical over 13 bases. This CDR3 region has 16 residues. The ends lost 2 bases at V and 8 bases at J; junction bases unmatched: 6. Germline-derived CDR1 and CDR2 are MDHEN and SYDVKM. CDR3 region: CASSLPGLAGVHEQFF. The CDR3 nucleotides read TGTGCCAGCAGTTTACCCGGACTAGCGGGAGTCCATGAGCAGTTCTTC.

Concerning this clone: One junction end does not reproduce the germline sequence, and a read error may be involved. The genes are TRBV4-1 and TRBJ2-2; tentative D call: TRBD1 (6 bases). This CDR3 contains 16 residues. Germline V gives CDR1 MGHRA, CDR2 YSYEKL. The CDR3 here is CASRQGPGTSHRELFF. DNA for the CDR3: TGCGCCAGCAGACAAGGCCCCGGGACAAGTCACCGGGAGCTGTTTTTT.

This chain connects TRBV6-1 to TRBJ1-2, with 7 bases lining up with TRBD1. CDR1 and CDR2 (germline): MNHNS, SASEGT. The length of the CDR3 is 15 residues. Germline trimming cut 4 bases from V and 4 bases from J; bases unmatched to any gene: 9. For the CDR3, the DNA is TGTGCCAGCAGTGCCCCGGGACAGCATCTCTATGGCTACACCTTC. It encodes CASSAPGQHLYGYTF.

The J gene is TRBJ1-4, the V gene TRBV9; 9 nucleotides match TRBD1. V lost 3 bases to trimming and J lost 8 bases; unmatched junction nucleotides: 8. Germline V gene sequence: CDR1 SGDLS, CDR2 YYNGEE. The CDR3 loop spans 15 amino acids. The CDR3 loop is CASSAHGTGYEKLFF. The DNA of the CDR3 is TGTGCCAGCAGCGCCCACGGGACAGGGTACGAAAAACTGTTTTTT. Complete variable domain (other parts from reference TRBV9 and TRBJ1-4): DSGVTQTPKHLITATGQRVTLRCSPRSGDLSVYWYQQSLDQGLQFLIQYYNGEERAKGNILERFSAQQFPDLHSELNLSSLELGDSALYFCASSAHGTGYEKLFFGSGTQLSVL.

The rearrangement links TRBV28 to TRBJ1-4; D not resolved. Deletions cut 6 bases from V and 0 bases from J, with 5 bases between. The germline V gene encodes CDR1 MDHEN and CDR2 SYDVKM. The CDR3 runs to 13 residues. The DNA for the CDR3 is TGTGCCAGCAGGTCCGCAACTAATGAAAAACTGTTTTTT. The encoded protein is CASRSATNEKLFF. The variable domain in full, completed from reference TRBV28 and TRBJ1-4, reads DVKVTQSSRYLVKRTGEKVFLECVQDMDHENMFWYRQDPGLGLRLIYFSYDVKMKEKGDIPEGYSVSREKKERFSLILESASTNQTSMYLCASRSATNEKLFFGSGTQLSVL.

The chain joins TRBV29-1 to TRBJ2-5; 9 bases match TRBD2. The CDR3 runs 12 residues. Losses at the gene ends were 4 bases for V and 4 bases for J; bases not matched to a gene: 1. The germline gives CDR1 SQVTM, CDR2 ANQGSEA. The CDR3 DNA reads as TGCAGCGTTGCGGGACTAGCAGAGACCCAGTACTTC. Protein: CSVAGLAETQYF. Combining the CDR3 with reference TRBV29-1 and TRBJ2-5 gives the whole variable domain SAVISQKPSRDICQRGTSLTIQCQVDSQVTMMFWYRQQPGQSLTLIATANQGSEATYESGFVIDKFPISRPNLTFSTLTVSNMSPEDSSIYLCSVAGLAETQYFGPGTRLLVL.

This clone was observed a single time. Germline is not matched at one junction end, which may reflect a read error. The chain combines TRBV23-1 with TRBJ2-2; D might be TRBD1 (8 bases). TRBV23-1 is sorted into the ORF group, with uncertain function. This CDR3 has 23 amino acids. The CDR3 protein is CASSQSRTPFRDRSPCGSGKLFF. The CDR3 coding sequence is TGCGCCAGCAGTCAATCGCGGACCCCATTCCGGGACAGGTCACCCTGCGGCAGCGGGAAGCTGTTTTTT.

This clone was seen a single time. The chain joins TRBV30 to TRBJ2-1; unclear D gene. Germline lookup yields CDR1 GTSNPN and CDR2 SVGIG (reference sequence). The CDR3 spans 11 residues. Deletions cut 0 bases from V and 8 bases from J, with 5 bases between. The CDR3 DNA reads TGTGCCTGGAGTGTACCAGATGAGCAGTTCTTC. Translation: CAWSVPDEQFF.

The rearrangement uses TRBV5-4 and TRBJ1-2; 8 bases are a match to TRBD1. Unmatched junction bases numbered 9, after V lost 2 bases and J lost 9 bases. The CDR3 loop spans 14 amino acids. CDR1 and CDR2 (germline): SGHNT, YYREEE (reference sequence). CDR3 sequence reads: CASSFRTGLDSYTF. The CDR3 coding sequence is TGTGCCAGCAGCTTTCGGACAGGGTTGGATAGCTACACCTTC.

V gene TRBV21-1 combines with J gene TRBJ1-2. TRBV21-1 has pseudogene status. This CDR3 has 12 amino acids. The CDR3 sequence: CASSNGNYGYTF. The CDR3 DNA reads as TGTGCCAGCAGCAACGGTAACTATGGCTACACCTTC.

This clone was recorded a few times. The chain joins TRBV30 to TRBJ1-1; 7 bases map to TRBD1. The CDR3 length is 14 residues. V gave up 4 bases and J gave up 4 bases; unmatched junction bases: 9. CDR1 GTSNPN and CDR2 SVGIG come from the germline V gene (reference sequence). The CDR3 reads CAWKWTGRTTEAFF. The CDR3 nucleotides are TGTGCCTGGAAGTGGACAGGTCGGACCACTGAAGCTTTCTTT.

This clone was observed a single time. The V and J genes are TRBV7-9 and TRBJ1-1, with 8 bases lining up with TRBD1. The CDR3 runs 18 residues. The junction had 12 bases not matched to a gene; V was cut back by 1 base and J by 2 bases. Germline CDR1 reads SEHNR; CDR2 reads FQNEAQ (reference sequence). This CDR3 reads CASSLEMRGQGANTEAFF. The CDR3 nucleotides are TGTGCCAGCAGCTTAGAAATGAGGGGCCAGGGGGCTAACACTGAAGCTTTCTTT. Full variable domain (remainder filled in from reference TRBV7-9 and TRBJ1-1): DTGVSQNPRHKITKRGQNVTFRCDPISEHNRLYWYRQTLGQGPEFLTYFQNEAQLEKSRLLSDRFSAERPKGSFSTLEIQRTEQGDSAMYLCASSLEMRGQGANTEAFFGQGTRLTVV.

This sequence joins TRBV4-1 and TRBJ2-2; 11 positions agree with TRBD2. This CDR3 is built from 19 residues. Trimming at V came to 1 base and at J to 5 bases, leaving 12 bases not matched to a gene. The V gene's germline CDR1 is MGHRA and CDR2 YSYEKL. The CDR3 DNA reads TGCGCCAGCAGCCAAGTTCTAGTTCGAACTAGCGGGAGTACCGGGGAGCTGTTTTTT. The encoded protein is CASSQVLVRTSGSTGELFF.

The chain couples TRBV11-2 to TRBJ1-3; D remains ambiguous. CDR1 SGHAT and CDR2 FQNNGV come from the germline V gene. This CDR3 has 14 residues. V lost 3 bases, J lost 2 bases, and 8 bases lay in between. The CDR3 protein is CASSFPGTGNTIYF. CDR3 DNA: TGTGCCAGCAGCTTTCCGGGGACTGGAAACACCATATATTTT.

This clone was counted a single time. The gene calls are TRBV28 and TRBJ1-3; 7 positions match TRBD1. Germline V CDR1 and CDR2: MDHEN, SYDVKM. The CDR3 is 15 amino acids. J gave up 4 bases and V 7 bases, and 10 bases lay outside the gene matches. As DNA, the CDR3 is TGTGCCAGCAACCCTTTACAGGGGCCCGGAAACACCATATATTTT. Translated, it gives CASNPLQGPGNTIYF.